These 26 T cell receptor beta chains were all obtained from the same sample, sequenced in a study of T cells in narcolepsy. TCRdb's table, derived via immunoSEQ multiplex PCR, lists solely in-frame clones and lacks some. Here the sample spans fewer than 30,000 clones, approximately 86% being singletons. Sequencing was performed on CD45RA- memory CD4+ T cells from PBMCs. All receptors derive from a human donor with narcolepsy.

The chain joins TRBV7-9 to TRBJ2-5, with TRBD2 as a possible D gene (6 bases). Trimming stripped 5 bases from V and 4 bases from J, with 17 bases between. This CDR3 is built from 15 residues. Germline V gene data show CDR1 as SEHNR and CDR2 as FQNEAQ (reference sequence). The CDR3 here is CASSDTGGPVETQYF. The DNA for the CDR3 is TGTGCCAGCAGCGATACCGGGGGACCCGTAGAGACCCAGTACTTC.

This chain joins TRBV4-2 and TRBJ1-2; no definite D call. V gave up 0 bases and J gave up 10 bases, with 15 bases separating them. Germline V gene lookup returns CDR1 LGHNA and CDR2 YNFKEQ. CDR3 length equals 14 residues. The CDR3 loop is CASSQDGGIGLYTF. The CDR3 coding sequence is TGTGCCAGCAGCCAAGACGGCGGGATCGGCCTCTACACCTTC.

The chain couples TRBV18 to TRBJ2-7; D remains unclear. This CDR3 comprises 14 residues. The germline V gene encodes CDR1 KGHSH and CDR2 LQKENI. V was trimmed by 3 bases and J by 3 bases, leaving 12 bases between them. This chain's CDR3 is CASSPGRPGYEQYV. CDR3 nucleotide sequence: TGTGCCAGCTCACCCGGTCGGCCGGGCTACGAGCAGTACGTC.

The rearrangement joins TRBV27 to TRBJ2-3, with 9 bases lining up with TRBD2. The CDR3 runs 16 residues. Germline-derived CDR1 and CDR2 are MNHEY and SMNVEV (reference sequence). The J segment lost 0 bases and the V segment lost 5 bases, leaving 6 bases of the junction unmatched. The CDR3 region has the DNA TGTGCCAGCAGTACTCAGCGGGGGGTAAGCACAGATACGCAGTATTTT. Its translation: CASSTQRGVSTDTQYF.

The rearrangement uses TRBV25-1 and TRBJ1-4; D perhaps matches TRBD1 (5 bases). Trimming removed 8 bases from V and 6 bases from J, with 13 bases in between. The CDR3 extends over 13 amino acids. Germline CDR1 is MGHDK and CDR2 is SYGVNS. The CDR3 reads CASRRDLHEKLFF. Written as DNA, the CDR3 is TGTGCCAGCCGTCGGGACCTACATGAAAAACTGTTTTTT.

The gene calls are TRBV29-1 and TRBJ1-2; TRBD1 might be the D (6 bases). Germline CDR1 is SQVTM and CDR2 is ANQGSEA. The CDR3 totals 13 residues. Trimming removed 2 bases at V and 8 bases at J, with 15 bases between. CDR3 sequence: CSVESTPGVGYTF. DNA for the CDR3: TGCAGCGTTGAAAGTACCCCAGGGGTCGGCTACACCTTC.

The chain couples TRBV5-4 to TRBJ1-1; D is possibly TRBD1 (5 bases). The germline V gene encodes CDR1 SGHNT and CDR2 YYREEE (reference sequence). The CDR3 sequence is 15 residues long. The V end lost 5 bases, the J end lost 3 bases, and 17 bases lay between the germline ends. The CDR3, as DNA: TGTGCCAGCAGGGGGCAGGGAAAGGAAGACACTGAAGCTTTCTTT. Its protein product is CASRGQGKEDTEAFF.

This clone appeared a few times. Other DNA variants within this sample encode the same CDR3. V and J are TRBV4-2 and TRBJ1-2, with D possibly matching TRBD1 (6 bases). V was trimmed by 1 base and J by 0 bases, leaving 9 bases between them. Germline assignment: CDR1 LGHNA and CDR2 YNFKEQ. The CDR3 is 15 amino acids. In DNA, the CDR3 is TGTGCCAGCAGCCAAGGACAGGCGCCTAACTATGGCTACACCTTC. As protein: CASSQGQAPNYGYTF.

CDR3 sequence: CASSPRGETQYF. CDR3 sequence (DNA): TGCGCCAGCAGCCCACGCGGGGAGACCCAGTACTTC. This sequence joins TRBV5-1 and TRBJ2-5; D is possibly TRBD2 (5 bases). CDR3 length: 12 amino acids. Germline lookup yields CDR1 SGHRS and CDR2 YFSETQ. The ends were cut back, 4 bases at V and 5 bases at J, with 9 bases in the middle.

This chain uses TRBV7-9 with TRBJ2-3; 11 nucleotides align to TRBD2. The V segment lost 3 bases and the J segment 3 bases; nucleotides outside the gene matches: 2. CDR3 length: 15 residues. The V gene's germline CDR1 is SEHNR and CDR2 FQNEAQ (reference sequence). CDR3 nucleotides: TGTGCCAGCAGCTTGCGACTAGCGGGGACAGATACGCAGTATTTT. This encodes CASSLRLAGTDTQYF. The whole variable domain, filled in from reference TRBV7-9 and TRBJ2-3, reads DTGVSQNPRHKITKRGQNVTFRCDPISEHNRLYWYRQTLGQGPEFLTYFQNEAQLEKSRLLSDRFSAERPKGSFSTLEIQRTEQGDSAMYLCASSLRLAGTDTQYFGPGTRLTVL.

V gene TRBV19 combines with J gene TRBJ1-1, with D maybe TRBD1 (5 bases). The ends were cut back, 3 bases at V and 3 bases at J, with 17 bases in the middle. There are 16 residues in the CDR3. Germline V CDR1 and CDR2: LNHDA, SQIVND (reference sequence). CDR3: CASSIRAGYSDTEAFF. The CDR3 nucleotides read TGTGCCAGTAGTATCAGGGCGGGGTATAGTGACACTGAAGCTTTCTTT.

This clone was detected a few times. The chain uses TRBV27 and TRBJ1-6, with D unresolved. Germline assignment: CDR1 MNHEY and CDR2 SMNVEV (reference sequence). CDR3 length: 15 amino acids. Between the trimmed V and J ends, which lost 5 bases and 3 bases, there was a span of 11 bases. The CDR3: CASSDRAHYNSPLHF. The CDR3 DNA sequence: TGTGCCAGCAGTGACCGGGCCCACTATAATTCACCCCTCCACTTT.

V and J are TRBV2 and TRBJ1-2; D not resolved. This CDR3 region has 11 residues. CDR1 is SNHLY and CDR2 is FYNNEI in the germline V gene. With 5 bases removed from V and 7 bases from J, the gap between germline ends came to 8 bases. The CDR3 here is CASSSNAGYTF. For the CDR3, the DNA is TGTGCCAGCAGTTCTAATGCTGGCTACACCTTC.

CDR3 region: CASSSDRGRETQYF. As DNA, the CDR3 is TGTGCCAGCAGCTCCGACAGGGGAAGGGAGACCCAGTACTTC. This chain connects TRBV5-4 to TRBJ2-5, with 8 bases matching TRBD1. CDR3 length: 14 amino acids. Germline CDR1 SGHNT, CDR2 YYREEE (reference sequence). Losses at the gene ends were 3 bases for V and 5 bases for J; bases not matched to a gene: 6.

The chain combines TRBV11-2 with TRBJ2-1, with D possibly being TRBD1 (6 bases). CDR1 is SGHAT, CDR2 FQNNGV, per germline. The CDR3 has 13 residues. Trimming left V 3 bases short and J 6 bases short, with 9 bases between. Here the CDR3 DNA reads TGTGCCAGCAGCTTGGACAGCCTCAATGAGCAGTTCTTC. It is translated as CASSLDSLNEQFF.

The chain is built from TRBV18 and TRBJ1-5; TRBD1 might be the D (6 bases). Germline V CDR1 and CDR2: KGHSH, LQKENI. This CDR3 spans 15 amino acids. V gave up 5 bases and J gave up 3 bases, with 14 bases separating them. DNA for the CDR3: TGTGCCAGCTCAATACAGGGATACGACAATCAGCCCCAGCATTTT. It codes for CASSIQGYDNQPQHF.

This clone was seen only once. The CDR3 loop reads CASSPSGMEGYTF. CDR3 nucleotide sequence: TGTGCCAGCTCACCGTCGGGGATGGAGGGCTACACCTTC. The J gene is TRBJ1-2, the V gene TRBV18; D unresolved. The CDR3 totals 13 residues. Germline CDR1 and CDR2: KGHSH and LQKENI. Trimming took 3 bases from V and 8 from J, leaving 13 bases between them.

As DNA, the CDR3 is TGTGCCAGCAGTTCAACAGGGTTCGAGCAGTTCTTC. It yields the protein CASSSTGFEQFF. The V call is TRBV6-6, the J call TRBJ2-1; possibly TRBD1 for D (6 bases). The length of the CDR3 is 12 residues. Germline lookup yields CDR1 MNHNY and CDR2 SVGAGI (reference sequence). The V end was cut by 4 bases, the J end by 10 bases, with 11 bases between.

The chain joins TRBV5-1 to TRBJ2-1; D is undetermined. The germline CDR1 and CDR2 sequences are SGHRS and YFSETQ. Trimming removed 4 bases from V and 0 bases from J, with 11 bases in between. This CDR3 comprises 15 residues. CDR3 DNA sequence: TGCGCCAGCAGCCCTGCCCCGAGCTCCTACAATGAGCAGTTCTTC. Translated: CASSPAPSSYNEQFF. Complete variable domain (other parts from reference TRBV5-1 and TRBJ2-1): KAGVTQTPRYLIKTRGQQVTLSCSPISGHRSVSWYQQTPGQGLQFLFEYFSETQRNKGNFPGRFSGRQFSNSRSEMNVSTLELGDSALYLCASSPAPSSYNEQFFGPGTRLTVL.

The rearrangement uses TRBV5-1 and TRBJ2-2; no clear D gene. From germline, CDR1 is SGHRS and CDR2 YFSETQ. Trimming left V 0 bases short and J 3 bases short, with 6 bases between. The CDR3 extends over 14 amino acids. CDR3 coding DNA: TGCGCCAGCAGCTTGGGGATTTACACCGGGGAGCTGTTTTTT. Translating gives CASSLGIYTGELFF.

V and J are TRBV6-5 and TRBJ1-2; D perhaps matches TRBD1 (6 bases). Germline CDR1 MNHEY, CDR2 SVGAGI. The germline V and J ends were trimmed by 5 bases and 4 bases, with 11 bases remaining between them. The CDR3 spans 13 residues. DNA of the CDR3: TGTGCCAGCAGTGTAGGGGGGAGCTATGGCTACACCTTC. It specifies CASSVGGSYGYTF.

The CDR3 bases are TGTGCCAGCAGCGCAGGCCAGCCCCAGCATTTT. Protein sequence: CASSAGQPQHF. The chain has TRBV19 and TRBJ1-5, with D unclear. From germline, CDR1 is LNHDA and CDR2 SQIVND (reference sequence). The germline V and J ends were trimmed by 9 bases and 7 bases, with 10 bases remaining between them. This CDR3 comprises 11 residues.

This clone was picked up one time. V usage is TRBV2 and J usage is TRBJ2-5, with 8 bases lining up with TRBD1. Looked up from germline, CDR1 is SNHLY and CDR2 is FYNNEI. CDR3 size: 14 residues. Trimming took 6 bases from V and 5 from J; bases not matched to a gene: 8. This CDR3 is CASRANRGTETQYF. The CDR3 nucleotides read TGTGCCAGCAGGGCGAACAGGGGGACGGAGACCCAGTACTTC. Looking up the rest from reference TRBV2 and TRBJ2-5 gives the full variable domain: EPEVTQTPSHQVTQMGQEVILRCVPISNHLYFYWYRQILGQKVEFLVSFYNNEISEKSEIFDDQFSVERPDGSNFTLKIRSTKLEDSAMYFCASRANRGTETQYFGPGTRLLVL.

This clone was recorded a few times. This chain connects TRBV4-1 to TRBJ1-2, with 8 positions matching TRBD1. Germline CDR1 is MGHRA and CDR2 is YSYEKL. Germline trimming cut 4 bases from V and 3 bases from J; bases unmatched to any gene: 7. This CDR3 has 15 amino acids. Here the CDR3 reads CASSRLDRVDYGYTF. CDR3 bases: TGCGCCAGCAGCCGGTTGGACAGGGTTGACTATGGCTACACCTTC.

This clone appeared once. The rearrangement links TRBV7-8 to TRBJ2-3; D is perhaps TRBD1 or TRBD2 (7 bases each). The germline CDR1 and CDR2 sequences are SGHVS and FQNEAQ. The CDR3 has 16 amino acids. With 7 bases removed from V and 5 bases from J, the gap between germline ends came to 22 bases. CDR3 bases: TGTGCCAGCAACTCCAGGGGGGGGATTATTGGAGATACGCAGTATTTT. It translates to CASNSRGGIIGDTQYF.

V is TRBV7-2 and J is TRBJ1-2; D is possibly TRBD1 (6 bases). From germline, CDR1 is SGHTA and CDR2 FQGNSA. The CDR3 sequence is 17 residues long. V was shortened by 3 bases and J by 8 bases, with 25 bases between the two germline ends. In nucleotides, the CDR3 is TGTGCCAGCAGCTTCGGCCCGCCGGGGTCGGGGGCCGGAGGCTACACCTTC. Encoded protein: CASSFGPPGSGAGGYTF.